This T cell receptor (beta chain) was profiled in a study of post-analysis software for immune sequencing data. cDNA libraries of TCR beta carried unique molecular identifiers. One entry per CDR3 protein, called by TCRdb with MiXCR from the PCR reads. The sample shows about 540,000 distinct CDR3 sequences, around a third of them seen only once. As regards this clonotype: The antigen is not known.

Study-wide findings and caveats: Multiple sclerosis was associated with a significant reduction in normalized Chao1 diversity relative to controls. Among about 5 TRBV segments more frequent in patients than controls were TRBV5-6, TRBV5-1 and TRBV20-1.

With 8 bases removed from V and 4 bases from J, the gap between germline ends came to 9 bases. Germline CDR1 is SEHNR and CDR2 is FQNEAQ (reference sequence). The length of the CDR3 is 12 residues. The rearrangement joins TRBV7-9 to TRBJ1-5, with D unclear. The sample was blood. The TCR comes from a girl aged 2-17 years with multiple sclerosis. The CDR3, as DNA: TGTGCCAGCGGGGAACGGAATCAGCCCCAGCATTTT. Translated, it gives CASGERNQPQHF.